These 24 T cell receptor beta chains were all obtained from the same sample, sequenced in a study of molecular identifiers for immune sequencing clone quantification. TCRdb re-called the PCR reads through MiXCR, storing one row per CDR3 protein. The data hold approximately 40,000 distinct CDR3 sequences, with approximately 17% observed a single time. Specimen: naive CD8+ T cells from blood, with Jurkat cell RNA spiked in. Subset denoted: FACS-sorted CD8+CD4-CCR7+CD45RA+ naive T cells. These receptor sequences come from a human donor in good health. Some libraries in this study had Jurkat cell RNA spiked in.

This clonotype was seen ten or more times. The V and J genes are TRBV7-9 and TRBJ2-7, with 12 bases matching TRBD2. The CDR3 is 18 amino acids. In germline, CDR1 is SEHNR, CDR2 FQNEAQ (reference sequence). V shed 5 bases and J 0 bases; nucleotides not matched to a gene: 11. CDR3 in amino acids: CASSVLAGGPLGSYEQYF. In DNA, the CDR3 is TGTGCCAGCAGCGTACTAGCGGGAGGACCCCTAGGCTCCTACGAGCAGTACTTC.

The chain recombines TRBV6-5 with TRBJ2-7; the D is unclear. There are 11 residues in the CDR3. With 8 bases removed from V and 4 bases from J, the gap between germline ends came to 9 bases. Germline lookup yields CDR1 MNHEY and CDR2 SVGAGI. The CDR3 protein is CASGLPYEQYF. The CDR3 DNA reads TGTGCCAGCGGCTTACCGTACGAGCAGTACTTC.

This clonotype turned up a few times. V and J are TRBV10-3 and TRBJ2-7; D uncertain. Trimming removed 2 bases from V and 3 bases from J, with 11 bases in between. Germline CDR1 ENHRY, CDR2 SYGVKD. The CDR3 consists of 14 residues. In DNA form, the CDR3 reads TGTGCCATCAGTGAGATGGACGGCGTCTACGAGCAGTACTTC. Its translation: CAISEMDGVYEQYF.

V gene TRBV4-3 combines with J gene TRBJ2-3, with D tentatively TRBD1 (5 bases). The CDR3 has 15 amino acids. V gave up 0 bases and J gave up 1 base, with 8 bases separating them. CDR1 and CDR2 (germline): LGHNA, YSLEER. DNA of the CDR3: TGCGCCAGCAGCCAAGAAAGGGGCCGCACAGATACGCAGTATTTT. Encoded protein: CASSQERGRTDTQYF.

This clonotype was found many times. The chain combines TRBV9 with TRBJ2-3, with TRBD1 as a possible D gene (6 bases). V was clipped by 5 bases and J by 6 bases, with 16 bases between them. Looked up from germline, CDR1 is SGDLS and CDR2 is YYNGEE. This CDR3 is 14 amino acids long. CDR3 sequence: CASSITGSYDTQYF. The CDR3 DNA sequence: TGTGCCAGCAGTATCACAGGGTCTTACGATACGCAGTATTTT.

At least ten counts were recorded for this clonotype. The rearrangement joins TRBV11-2 to TRBJ2-2; D is uncertain. Germline-derived CDR1 and CDR2 are SGHAT and FQNNGV. With 6 bases removed from V and 7 bases from J, the gap between germline ends came to 15 bases. The CDR3 runs 14 residues. CDR3 region: CASSPMKKIGELFF. CDR3 DNA sequence: TGTGCCAGCAGTCCAATGAAAAAAATCGGGGAGCTGTTTTTT.

Many counts were recorded for this clonotype. The V call is TRBV7-6, the J call TRBJ2-1; D gene ambiguous. This CDR3 comprises 14 residues. V was cut by 1 base and J by 6 bases, with 10 bases left in between. The germline V gene encodes CDR1 SGHVS and CDR2 FNYEAQ. CDR3 protein: CASSLGVQVNEQFF. In DNA, the CDR3 is TGTGCCAGCAGCTTAGGGGTGCAGGTCAATGAGCAGTTCTTC.

In this sample, this clonotype turned up many times. The rearrangement links TRBV7-9 to TRBJ2-4; D is perhaps TRBD1 (6 bases). CDR3 size: 14 residues. The V and J ends lost 5 bases and 2 bases respectively, with 10 bases between them. Germline V gene lookup returns CDR1 SEHNR and CDR2 FQNEAQ (reference sequence). The CDR3 DNA reads as TGTGCCAGCAGCCTTGACAGGACCAAAAACATTCAGTACTTC. It specifies CASSLDRTKNIQYF.

This clonotype was recorded at least ten times. V gene TRBV9 combines with J gene TRBJ2-3, with 11 bases lining up with TRBD2. This CDR3 has 13 residues. V shed 5 bases and J 5 bases; nucleotides not matched to a gene: 1. Germline lookup yields CDR1 SGDLS and CDR2 YYNGEE. CDR3 amino acids: CASRGTSGDTQYF. The CDR3 nucleotides are TGTGCCAGCAGGGGGACTAGCGGAGATACGCAGTATTTT.

This rearrangement joins TRBV20-1 to TRBJ1-6, with D maybe TRBD1 (6 bases). This CDR3 region has 12 residues. CDR1 DFQATT and CDR2 SNEGSKA come from the germline V gene (reference sequence). The V gene lost 2 bases and the J gene lost 8 bases, with 7 bases spanning the gap. The CDR3, as DNA: TGCAGTGCTAGACAGGGGCATTCACCCCTCCACTTT. The encoded protein is CSARQGHSPLHF.

This clonotype was observed at least ten times. The V gene is TRBV6-2 or TRBV6-3, the J gene TRBJ1-2; no reliable D call. The germline CDR1 and CDR2 sequences are MNHEY and SVGEGT. The CDR3 extends over 13 amino acids. The V end was cut by 5 bases, the J end by 5 bases, with 12 bases between. DNA for the CDR3: TGTGCCAGCAGTGACGGCGCCCCTTATGGCTACACCTTC. It specifies CASSDGAPYGYTF.

V is TRBV19 and J is TRBJ1-5, with a possible D match to TRBD1 (5 bases). V lost 5 bases and J lost 4, with 15 bases in between. Germline values: CDR1 LNHDA, CDR2 SQIVND (reference sequence). This CDR3 region has 15 residues. The CDR3 nucleotides read TGTGCCAGTAGTGAAGGGGCAGGAGCGAATCAGCCCCAGCATTTT. Translating it yields CASSEGAGANQPQHF.

In its sample, this clonotype was seen once. Since no conserved phenylalanine or tryptophan closes the CDR3, a read error is the likely cause. This chain connects TRBV7-6 to TRBJ2-1; TRBD2 might be the D (6 bases). Trimming took off 5 bases at V and 0 bases at J, with 20 bases between the two ends. The V gene's germline CDR1 is SGHVS and CDR2 FNYEAQ. The CDR3 is 18 amino acids. The CDR3, as DNA: TGTGCCAGCAGCACGGAGGGAAGGGGCCAAAGCTCCTACAATGAGCAGTTCCTC. Protein: CASSTEGRGQSSYNEQFL.

In this sample, this clonotype turned up many times. In DNA form, the CDR3 reads TGTGCCAGCAGTTTTGGGAGGGCTGGGGCCAACGTCCTGACTTTC. Encoded protein: CASSFGRAGANVLTF. This chain uses TRBV28 with TRBJ2-6, with 7 bases that match TRBD2. The germline V gene has CDR1 MDHEN and CDR2 SYDVKM. CDR3 length equals 15 residues. Trimming removed 3 bases from V and 2 bases from J; junction bases left unmatched: 1.

On this clonotype itself: A read error may explain this, as a much larger clone is one base away. The rearrangement links TRBV7-9 to TRBJ2-5; unclear D gene. CDR3 length: 14 residues. Germline CDR1 reads SEHNR; CDR2 reads FQNEAQ (reference sequence). V lost 4 bases, J lost 11 bases, and 20 bases lay in between. As DNA, the CDR3 is TGTGCCAGCAGCTACCCCGCCGCCAGTGGCAAACAGTACTTC. Translation: CASSYPAASGKQYF.

This clonotype was seen more than once but under ten times. This chain uses TRBV10-2 with TRBJ2-3, with D unclear. Per germline, CDR1 WSHSY and CDR2 SAAADI. The V end lost 3 bases, the J end lost 2 bases, and 6 bases lay between the germline ends. This CDR3 is built from 13 residues. DNA of the CDR3: TGCGCCAGCAGTGATGGCTTCACAGATACGCAGTATTTT. Amino acids: CASSDGFTDTQYF.

At least ten counts were recorded for this clonotype. The genes are TRBV20-1 and TRBJ2-2; tentatively, D is TRBD1 (5 bases). Trimming cost V 0 bases and J 1 base, with 9 bases left between them. The germline CDR1 and CDR2 sequences are DFQATT and SNEGSKA (reference sequence). This CDR3 region has 15 residues. CDR3 sequence (DNA): TGCAGTGCTAGAGATTGGCAGGGGAACACCGGGGAGCTGTTTTTT. This sequence encodes CSARDWQGNTGELFF.

This clonotype was seen only a few times. This could be a read error, since a much larger clone is one nucleotide away. CDR3 bases: TGTGCCAGCAGTTACTTACAGGGCGACTCACCCCTCCACTTT. It encodes CASSYLQGDSPLHF. The gene calls are TRBV6-2 or TRBV6-3 and TRBJ1-6; D possibly corresponds to TRBD1 (6 bases). Germline-derived CDR1 and CDR2 are MNHEY and SVGEGT. Trimming removed 1 base from V and 10 bases from J, with 11 bases in between. This CDR3 has 14 amino acids.

This clonotype was picked up many times. J is TRBJ2-1 and V is TRBV7-9, with 8 bases lining up with TRBD2. This CDR3 spans 15 amino acids. V was clipped by 7 bases and J by 3 bases; unmatched bases: 8. Germline assignment: CDR1 SEHNR and CDR2 FQNEAQ (reference sequence). The CDR3 loop is CASNPAGGFYNEQFF. In DNA, the CDR3 is TGTGCCAGCAATCCTGCGGGGGGCTTCTACAATGAGCAGTTCTTC.

This clonotype was counted between two and nine times. This chain uses TRBV4-1 with TRBJ2-5; either TRBD1 or TRBD2 may fit D (5 bases each). Germline-derived CDR1 and CDR2 are MGHRA and YSYEKL. Trimming took off 4 bases at V and 2 bases at J, with 11 bases between the two ends. This CDR3 contains 14 residues. The DNA for the CDR3 is TGCGCCAGCAGCCTGGGACGGGAACAAGAGACCCAGTACTTC. Its translation: CASSLGREQETQYF.

This clonotype was detected a few times. The chain carries TRBV2 and TRBJ1-1; 8 positions match TRBD1. Germline loops: CDR1 SNHLY, CDR2 FYNNEI. With 5 bases clipped from V and 6 bases from J, the junction kept 23 bases outside the gene matches. This CDR3 is 19 amino acids long. In DNA, the CDR3 is TGTGCCAGCAGTACCCCTCGGACAGGGACGGGGGTCTCATTCGCTGAAGCTTTCTTT. It is translated as CASSTPRTGTGVSFAEAFF.

In its sample, this clonotype is large. V usage is TRBV7-6 and J usage is TRBJ2-1; D not resolved. The CDR3 is made up of 13 amino acids. The germline V gene encodes CDR1 SGHVS and CDR2 FNYEAQ. Trimming removed 1 base from V and 9 bases from J, with 10 bases in between. CDR3 residues: CASSLEGLGEQFF. CDR3 DNA sequence: TGTGCCAGCAGCTTAGAGGGCCTCGGTGAGCAGTTCTTC.

This clonotype was seen many times. The rearrangement links TRBV7-8 to TRBJ2-7, with D possibly matching TRBD2 (6 bases). Trimming pared 5 bases from V and 3 bases from J, leaving 14 bases between. The CDR3 has 14 residues. Per germline, CDR1 SGHVS and CDR2 FQNEAQ. The CDR3 coding sequence is TGTGCCAGCAGCCCCCCGCTGCGGGGCTACGAGCAGTACTTC. This sequence encodes CASSPPLRGYEQYF.

This clonotype was observed a few times. A much larger clone lies one base from this, so it may be a read error. The CDR3 region has the DNA TGTGCCAGCAGGCTGGACTATAACTCTGGAAACACCATATATTTT. Protein: CASRLDYNSGNTIYF. J is TRBJ1-3 and V is TRBV12-3 or TRBV12-4; D gene ambiguous. With 6 bases removed from V and 0 bases from J, the gap between germline ends came to 12 bases. The CDR3 is 15 amino acids.